This passage covers 32 T cell receptor beta chains from one sample sequenced in a study of blood T cell repertoires in COVID-19. Sequenced by immunoSEQ multiplex PCR; TCRdb stores in-frame clones only, minus some. The data contain about 200,000 clones, 80% of them singletons. The sample comprised peripheral blood. The receptors stem from a human donor in a cohort sampled during active COVID-19.

The rearrangement joins TRBV12-3 or TRBV12-4 to TRBJ1-1; D remains unclear. The CDR3 contains 13 residues. V lost 2 bases, J lost 1 base, and 5 bases lay in between. The CDR3 region is CASSLQANTEAFF. As DNA, the CDR3 is TGTGCCAGCAGTTTACAGGCGAACACTGAAGCTTTCTTT.

The J gene is TRBJ1-5, the V gene TRBV4-3; no clear D. The germline CDR1 and CDR2 sequences are LGHNA and YSLEER. Trimming took off 1 base at V and 5 bases at J, with 6 bases between the two ends. This CDR3 has 13 residues. CDR3: CASSQALHQPQHF. The CDR3 DNA reads as TGCGCCAGCAGCCAAGCTCTTCATCAGCCCCAGCATTTT.

J is TRBJ1-4 and V is TRBV19, with TRBD1 matching 10 bases. CDR1 is LNHDA and CDR2 is SQIVND in the germline V gene (reference sequence). The trim removed 5 bases at V and 4 bases at J, leaving 1 base unmatched. There are 14 residues in the CDR3. CDR3 sequence: CASSGTGDNEKLFF. In DNA, the CDR3 is TGTGCCAGTAGTGGGACAGGGGATAATGAAAAACTGTTTTTT.

This clone occurred a few times. The rearrangement links TRBV5-4 to TRBJ2-7; 16 bases agree with TRBD2. The trim removed 5 bases at V and 3 bases at J, leaving 8 bases unmatched. CDR1 SGHNT and CDR2 YYREEE come from the germline V gene (reference sequence). The CDR3 spans 17 residues. The DNA for the CDR3 is TGTGCCAGCAGACCTGGGACTAGCGGGAGGGCCCGCTACGAGCAGTACTTC. Its translation: CASRPGTSGRARYEQYF.

In DNA form, the CDR3 reads TGTGCCAGCAGTGAAGCGCTTCCTCGGGTGGGCACTGAAGCTTTCTTT. Protein sequence: CASSEALPRVGTEAFF. The chain employs TRBV2 and TRBJ1-1, with unresolved D. The CDR3 is made up of 16 amino acids. Between the trimmed V and J ends, which lost 0 bases and 4 bases, there was a span of 15 bases. Germline V gives CDR1 SNHLY, CDR2 FYNNEI.

This clone was picked up a small number of times. The chain employs TRBV5-1 and TRBJ2-3; the match to TRBD1 covers 7 bases. The V gene end was trimmed by 4 bases and the J gene end by 2 bases; junction bases not matched to a gene: 7. The CDR3 has 15 residues. Germline-derived CDR1 and CDR2 are SGHRS and YFSETQ. This CDR3 is CASSAMDRSTDTQYF. The DNA for the CDR3 is TGCGCCAGCAGCGCGATGGACAGGTCCACAGATACGCAGTATTTT.

This chain links TRBV6-5 with TRBJ2-7, with 7 bases fitting TRBD1. V trimming: 5 bases; J trimming: 6 bases; junction bases outside the gene matches: 4. This CDR3 has 12 amino acids. CDR1 is MNHEY, CDR2 SVGAGI, per germline. The CDR3 nucleotides are TGTGCCAGCAGTCGGACAGGCGCCGAGCAGTACTTC. It is translated as CASSRTGAEQYF.

This clone has a single count. The V and J genes are TRBV28 and TRBJ2-1; 16 nucleotides align to TRBD2. CDR3 length: 15 residues. Losses at the gene ends were 5 bases for V and 7 bases for J; bases not matched to a gene: 2. Germline V CDR1 and CDR2: MDHEN, SYDVKM. Here the CDR3 reads CASSGTSGRENEQFF. For the CDR3, the DNA is TGTGCCAGCAGTGGGACTAGCGGGAGGGAGAATGAGCAGTTCTTC.

This clone was recorded once. The V gene is TRBV6-5, the J gene TRBJ2-7, with a possible D match to TRBD1 (5 bases). CDR3 size: 14 residues. Trimming left V 6 bases short and J 5 bases short, with 17 bases between. Looked up from germline, CDR1 is MNHEY and CDR2 is SVGAGI. CDR3 sequence: CASSLDLKGDEQYF. CDR3 nucleotides: TGTGCCAGCAGCTTGGACCTTAAAGGGGACGAGCAGTACTTC.

This clone was found many times. This rearrangement joins TRBV5-4 to TRBJ1-6, with no clear D. CDR1 and CDR2 (germline): SGHNT, YYREEE (reference sequence). The CDR3 has 14 amino acids. The ends were cut back, 0 bases at V and 3 bases at J, with 4 bases in the middle. The CDR3: CASSLDSYNSPLHF. Written as DNA, the CDR3 is TGTGCCAGCAGCTTGGACAGCTATAATTCACCCCTCCACTTT.

V is TRBV2 and J is TRBJ1-2, with D possibly matching TRBD1 (5 bases). V gave up 8 bases and J gave up 2 bases, with 6 bases separating them. Per germline, CDR1 SNHLY and CDR2 FYNNEI. The CDR3 has 11 amino acids. For the CDR3, the DNA is TGTGCCAGCCGACAGAACTATGGCTACACCTTC. Its protein product is CASRQNYGYTF.

The chain uses TRBV18 and TRBJ1-2, with a possible D match to TRBD1 (5 bases). Trimming removed 3 bases from V and 7 bases from J, with 15 bases in between. The germline V gene has CDR1 KGHSH and CDR2 LQKENI. The CDR3 runs 14 residues. The CDR3 coding sequence is TGTGCCAGCTCACCGTTGTCAGGGACTGGTGGCTACACCTTC. This encodes CASSPLSGTGGYTF.

The chain carries TRBV6-2 or TRBV6-3 and TRBJ2-7; TRBD1 aligns across 7 bases. The CDR3 spans 15 residues. In germline, CDR1 is MNHEY, CDR2 SVGEGT. V was clipped by 5 bases and J by 2 bases; unmatched bases: 9. DNA of the CDR3: TGTGCCAGCAGTCAAATCACAGGGGCCCCCTACGAGCAGTACTTC. Translating gives CASSQITGAPYEQYF.

This sequence joins TRBV7-2 and TRBJ2-5; 8 bases map to TRBD2. Germline V gene sequence: CDR1 SGHTA, CDR2 FQGNSA. The CDR3 sequence is 16 residues long. V gave up 0 bases and J gave up 4 bases; unmatched junction bases: 7. The CDR3 protein is CASSLARTGGRETQYF. The CDR3 coding sequence is TGTGCCAGCAGCTTAGCCCGTACGGGAGGGAGAGAGACCCAGTACTTC.

This rearrangement joins TRBV15 to TRBJ1-1; TRBD1 is a possible D gene (5 bases). Germline V gives CDR1 LNHNV, CDR2 YYDKDF (reference sequence). V lost 1 base, J lost 11 bases, and 11 bases lay in between. The CDR3 spans 12 residues. This CDR3 is CATSRGGGEAFF. In DNA form, the CDR3 reads TGTGCCACCAGCAGAGGTGGAGGGGAGGCTTTCTTT. Together with reference TRBV15 and TRBJ1-1, the CDR3 gives the full variable domain: DAMVIQNPRYQVTQFGKPVTLSCSQTLNHNVMYWYQQKSSQAPKLLFHYYDKDFNNEADTPDNFQSRRPNTSFCFLDIRSPGLGDTAMYLCATSRGGGEAFFGQGTRLTVV.

The chain has TRBV10-3 and TRBJ1-2; D gene unclear. V gave up 4 bases and J gave up 4 bases, with 16 bases separating them. Germline V gives CDR1 ENHRY, CDR2 SYGVKD. The length of the CDR3 is 15 residues. The CDR3 loop is CAISGWFQAGYGYTF. The DNA for the CDR3 is TGTGCCATCAGTGGTTGGTTCCAGGCGGGCTATGGCTACACCTTC.

The chain is built from TRBV29-1 and TRBJ2-7, with 8 bases fitting TRBD2. The V segment lost 6 bases and the J segment 3 bases; nucleotides outside the gene matches: 7. The germline CDR1 and CDR2 sequences are SQVTM and ANQGSEA. This CDR3 has 13 amino acids. CDR3 amino acids: CSVLAGGRYEQYF. The CDR3 coding sequence is TGCAGCGTGCTGGCGGGGGGTCGCTACGAGCAGTACTTC.

CDR3 bases: TGTGCCAGCAGCTTGGGACAGAACACTGAAGCTTTCTTT. Protein: CASSLGQNTEAFF. The chain links TRBV7-2 to TRBJ1-1; D may be TRBD1 (6 bases). The germline V gene encodes CDR1 SGHTA and CDR2 FQGNSA. This CDR3 is built from 13 residues. V lost 3 bases to trimming and J lost 1 base, with 6 bases between them.

The V and J genes are TRBV11-2 and TRBJ2-1; 8 bases are a match to TRBD2. Germline V gene sequence: CDR1 SGHAT, CDR2 FQNNGV. The CDR3 spans 18 residues. V dropped 4 bases and J dropped 1; count of bases not matched to a gene: 12. This CDR3 reads CASSSPPGGAGSYNEQFF. CDR3 coding DNA: TGTGCCAGCAGCTCACCCCCCGGGGGGGCGGGGTCCTACAATGAGCAGTTCTTC.

The CDR3 nucleotides read TGCGCCAGCAGCCCCGACAGCTACTATGGCTACACCTTC. This codes for CASSPDSYYGYTF. The V gene is TRBV10-2, the J gene TRBJ1-2; TRBD1 is a possible D gene (5 bases). CDR3 size: 13 residues. The V gene's germline CDR1 is WSHSY and CDR2 SAAADI. With 6 bases removed from V and 3 bases from J, the gap between germline ends came to 11 bases.

J is TRBJ2-7 and V is TRBV9; 11 nucleotides agree with TRBD2. With 4 bases clipped from V and 4 bases from J, the junction kept 10 bases outside the gene matches. Germline CDR1 is SGDLS and CDR2 is YYNGEE. The CDR3 runs to 16 residues. CDR3 region: CASSPTGLAGGYEQYF. The CDR3 bases are TGTGCCAGCAGCCCCACGGGGCTAGCGGGAGGTTACGAGCAGTACTTC.

This rearrangement joins TRBV5-1 to TRBJ2-3, with TRBD2 as a possible D gene (6 bases). The CDR3 is made up of 14 amino acids. CDR1 SGHRS and CDR2 YFSETQ come from the germline V gene. The ends were cut back, 6 bases at V and 1 base at J, with 12 bases in the middle. CDR3 loop: CASNAVAGTDTQYF. CDR3 sequence (DNA): TGCGCCAGCAATGCGGTAGCGGGCACAGATACGCAGTATTTT.

This clone was seen more than once but under ten times. This chain links TRBV11-2 with TRBJ2-7, with D possibly TRBD2 on 6 matching bases. From germline, CDR1 is SGHAT and CDR2 FQNNGV. The CDR3 runs 14 residues. Trimming stripped 3 bases from V and 3 bases from J, with 12 bases between. The CDR3 here is CASSFFAGSYEQYF. The DNA of the CDR3 is TGTGCCAGCAGCTTTTTCGCGGGAAGCTACGAGCAGTACTTC.

In DNA form, the CDR3 reads TGTGCCAGCAGTGTCGGCGGAATAAGCAATCAGCCCCAGCATTTT. The encoded protein is CASSVGGISNQPQHF. The rearrangement uses TRBV2 and TRBJ1-5; no firm D call. This CDR3 is 15 amino acids long. Germline V CDR1 and CDR2: SNHLY, FYNNEI. V shed 4 bases and J shed 1 base, with 11 bases lying between them. Full variable domain (rest looked up from reference TRBV2 and TRBJ1-5): EPEVTQTPSHQVTQMGQEVILRCVPISNHLYFYWYRQILGQKVEFLVSFYNNEISEKSEIFDDQFSVERPDGSNFTLKIRSTKLEDSAMYFCASSVGGISNQPQHFGDGTRLSIL.

J is TRBJ1-2 and V is TRBV5-5, with D perhaps matching TRBD1 (6 bases). The CDR3 covers 15 residues. Germline assignment: CDR1 SGHKS and CDR2 YYEKEE (reference sequence). Trimming pared 0 bases from V and 4 bases from J, leaving 13 bases between. DNA for the CDR3: TGTGCCAGCAGCTTGGCCGCGGGGGCCGTCTATGGCTACACCTTC. Encoded protein: CASSLAAGAVYGYTF.

The rearrangement uses TRBV29-1 and TRBJ1-2; 7 positions agree with TRBD1. The V gene end was trimmed by 6 bases and the J gene end by 8 bases; junction bases not matched to a gene: 12. The CDR3 covers 13 residues. Germline V gene sequence: CDR1 SQVTM, CDR2 ANQGSEA. The CDR3 reads CSVWDSRSSGYTF. The CDR3 bases are TGCAGCGTCTGGGACAGCCGTAGTTCCGGCTACACCTTC.

The CDR3 sequence: CASSMDRGPYNEQFF. As DNA, the CDR3 is TGTGCCAGCAGCATGGACAGGGGGCCCTACAATGAGCAGTTCTTC. V gene TRBV7-6 combines with J gene TRBJ2-1; 11 bases line up with TRBD1. Germline CDR1 and CDR2: SGHVS and FNYEAQ. The CDR3 totals 15 residues. The junction had 2 bases not matched to a gene; V was cut back by 5 bases and J by 2 bases.

J is TRBJ2-1 and V is TRBV6-5; 7 nucleotides match TRBD1. The CDR3 extends over 15 amino acids. Germline trimming cut 0 bases from V and 7 bases from J; bases unmatched to any gene: 6. CDR1 is MNHEY, CDR2 SVGAGI, per germline. Here the CDR3 DNA reads TGTGCCAGCAGTTACTCCGGGACAGTCGGGAATGAGCAGTTCTTC. Protein: CASSYSGTVGNEQFF.

V and J are TRBV2 and TRBJ1-3, with a possible D match to TRBD1 (5 bases). CDR3 size: 15 residues. Trimming removed 6 bases from V and 1 base from J, with 13 bases in between. CDR1 is SNHLY and CDR2 is FYNNEI in the germline V gene. CDR3 sequence: CASSAAGTSGNTIYF. In DNA form, the CDR3 reads TGTGCCAGCAGCGCAGCCGGGACTTCTGGAAACACCATATATTTT.

The J gene is TRBJ1-6, the V gene TRBV9, with D tentatively TRBD1 (5 bases). The CDR3 is 16 amino acids. The germline V and J ends were trimmed by 3 bases and 8 bases, with 18 bases remaining between them. Germline V gives CDR1 SGDLS, CDR2 YYNGEE. The CDR3 is CASSAQWGDSDSPLHF. The CDR3, as DNA: TGTGCCAGCAGCGCACAGTGGGGGGATAGCGATTCACCCCTCCACTTT.

The rearrangement joins TRBV7-2 to TRBJ2-2, with TRBD2 identical over 15 bases. The CDR3 has 15 residues. V shed 5 bases and J 5 bases; nucleotides not matched to a gene: 0. From germline, CDR1 is SGHTA and CDR2 FQGNSA. CDR3 protein: CASSGTSGRTGELFF. The CDR3 nucleotides are TGTGCCAGCAGCGGGACTAGCGGGAGGACCGGGGAGCTGTTTTTT.

The V gene is TRBV28, the J gene TRBJ1-2, with unresolved D. Germline CDR1 reads MDHEN; CDR2 reads SYDVKM. The CDR3 is made up of 15 amino acids. The V end was cut by 6 bases, the J end by 4 bases, with 18 bases between. CDR3 sequence: CASSSGTGVSYGYTF. DNA of the CDR3: TGTGCCAGCAGCTCAGGCACGGGAGTCAGCTATGGCTACACCTTC.